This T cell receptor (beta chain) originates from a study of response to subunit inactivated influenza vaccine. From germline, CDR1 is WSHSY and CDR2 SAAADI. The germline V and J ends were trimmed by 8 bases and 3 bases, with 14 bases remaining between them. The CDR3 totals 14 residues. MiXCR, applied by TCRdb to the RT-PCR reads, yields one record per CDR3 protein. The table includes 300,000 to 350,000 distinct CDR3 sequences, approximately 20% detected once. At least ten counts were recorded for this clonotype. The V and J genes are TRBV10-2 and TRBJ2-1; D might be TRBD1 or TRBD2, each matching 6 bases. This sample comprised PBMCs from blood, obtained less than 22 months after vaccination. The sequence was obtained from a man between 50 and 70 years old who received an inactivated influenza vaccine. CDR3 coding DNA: TGCGCCAGCGGGGGGCTAGCGAGCTACAATGAGCAGTTCTTC. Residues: CASGGLASYNEQFF.